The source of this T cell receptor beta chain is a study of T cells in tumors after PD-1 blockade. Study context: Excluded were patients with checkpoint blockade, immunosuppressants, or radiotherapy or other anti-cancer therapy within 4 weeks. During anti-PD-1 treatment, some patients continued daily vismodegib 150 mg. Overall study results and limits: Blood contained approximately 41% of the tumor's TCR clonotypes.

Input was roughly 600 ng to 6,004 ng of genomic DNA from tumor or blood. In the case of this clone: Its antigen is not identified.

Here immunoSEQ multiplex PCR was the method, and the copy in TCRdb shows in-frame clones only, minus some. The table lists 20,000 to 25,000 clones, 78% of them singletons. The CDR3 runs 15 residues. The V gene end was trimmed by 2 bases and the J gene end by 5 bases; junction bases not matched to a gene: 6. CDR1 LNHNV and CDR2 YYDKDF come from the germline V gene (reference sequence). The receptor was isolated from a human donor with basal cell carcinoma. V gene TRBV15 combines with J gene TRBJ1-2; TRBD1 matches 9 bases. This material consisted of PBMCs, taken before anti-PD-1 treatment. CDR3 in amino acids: CATSRKQGAYYGYTF. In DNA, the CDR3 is TGTGCCACCAGCAGAAAACAGGGGGCTTATTATGGCTACACCTTC.